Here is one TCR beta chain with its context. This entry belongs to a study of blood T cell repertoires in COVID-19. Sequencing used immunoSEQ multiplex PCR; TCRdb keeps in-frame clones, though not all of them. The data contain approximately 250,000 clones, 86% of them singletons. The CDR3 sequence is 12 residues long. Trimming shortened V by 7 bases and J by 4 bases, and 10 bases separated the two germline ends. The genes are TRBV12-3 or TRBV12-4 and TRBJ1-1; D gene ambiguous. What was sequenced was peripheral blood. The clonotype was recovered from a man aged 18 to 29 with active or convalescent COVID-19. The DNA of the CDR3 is TGTGCCAGCAAGCTGACAACCACTGAAGCTTTCTTT. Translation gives CASKLTTTEAFF.